This is a list of T cell receptor beta chains from one sample in a study of blood T cell repertoires in COVID-19. Here immunoSEQ multiplex PCR was the method, and the copy in TCRdb shows in-frame clones only, minus some. The data hold tens of thousands of clones, with roughly 87% observed a single time. The source material was peripheral blood. All receptors derive from a human donor with acute or convalescent COVID-19. The donor label of this sample is uncertain. CDR3s include the opening cysteine and the closing phenylalanine or tryptophan.

V: TRBV29-1; J: TRBJ2-7; length: 13; CDR3: CSASRESSYEQYF
V: TRBV5-1; J: TRBJ1-6; length: 17; CDR3: CASSSGGVYGGTSPLHF
V: TRBV5-1; J: TRBJ1-2; length: 14; CDR3: CASRPGQGVYGYTF
V: TRBV5-1; J: TRBJ2-5; length: 13; CDR3: CASREEDQETQYF
V: TRBV29-1; J: TRBJ1-1; length: 13; CDR3: CSVESTVNTEAFF
V: TRBV6-5; J: TRBJ1-3; length: 14; CDR3: CASSRQGAGNTIYF
V: TRBV5-4; J: TRBJ2-7; length: 14; CDR3: CASSWSGKTYEQYF
V: TRBV12-3/TRBV12-4; J: TRBJ2-2; length: 13; CDR3: CANSGLNTGELFF
V: TRBV3-1/TRBV3-2; J: TRBJ2-2; length: 14; CDR3: CASSSSGGTGELFF
V: TRBV7-9; J: TRBJ1-4; length: 15; CDR3: CASSFGQGAFEKLFF
V: TRBV19; J: TRBJ1-5; length: 13; CDR3: CASSPTRDQPQHF
V: TRBV9; J: TRBJ2-1; length: 15; CDR3: CASRGGGSSYNEQFF
V: TRBV18; J: TRBJ1-1; length: 13; CDR3: CAGREGMNTEAFF
V: TRBV19; J: TRBJ2-5; length: 14; CDR3: CASSSIGVRETQYF
V: TRBV7-9; J: TRBJ1-6; length: 13; CDR3: CASSLGEAAQVHF
V: TRBV6-6; J: TRBJ1-5; length: 17; CDR3: CASSPTGRPYSNQPQHF
V: TRBV5-1; J: TRBJ2-5; length: 13; CDR3: CASSLTRRETQYF
V: TRBV6-4; J: TRBJ2-3; length: 16; CDR3: CASSDSGTSGSDTQYF
V: TRBV11-2; J: TRBJ1-1; length: 13; CDR3: CASSQDRVTEAFF
V: TRBV6-2/TRBV6-3; J: TRBJ2-1; length: 17; CDR3: CASSYRTSGATYNEQFF
V: TRBV30; J: TRBJ2-3; length: 15; CDR3: CAWSEQVKLLDTQYF
V: TRBV18; J: TRBJ1-2; length: 15; CDR3: CASSPRDSFPYGYTF